A selection of T cell receptor beta chains follows, all from one sample in a study of T cells after yellow fever vaccination. Using its own MiXCR run on the 5' RACE reads, TCRdb lists one record per CDR3 protein. The sample carries hundreds of thousands of distinct CDR3 sequences, 7.5% to 9% recorded once. The sample here was PBMCs, taken on the day of the first yellow fever vaccination. These TCRs come from a man aged 18 to 30 who received the YFV17D yellow fever vaccine. Both conserved end residues are part of each CDR3. D genes are given only for firm matches. Some rows mark clone size as missing; the rest say once, few, many or name a class of expanded clone.

d_gene: NA
abundance: NA
j_gene: TRBJ2-1
v_gene: TRBV20-1
CDR3nt: TGCAGTGCTAGAGTGACTAGAAATCGGGTTGAGCAGTTCTTC
CDR3aa: CSARVTRNRVEQFF

d_gene: TRBD2
abundance: few
j_gene: TRBJ2-7
v_gene: TRBV5-1
CDR3nt: TGCGCCAGCAGCTTGGCCGGGACTAGCGGATCCTACGAGCAGTACTTC
CDR3aa: CASSLAGTSGSYEQYF

d_gene: NA
abundance: many
j_gene: TRBJ1-2
v_gene: TRBV7-9
CDR3nt: TGTGCCAGCAGTCCCGTCACGCCGGCAGAGCACTATGGCTACACCTTC
CDR3aa: CASSPVTPAEHYGYTF

d_gene: TRBD2
abundance: few
j_gene: TRBJ2-5
v_gene: TRBV7-9
CDR3nt: TGTGCCAGCAGCTGGCCCGGGACTAGCGTTGAAGAGACCCAGTACTTC
CDR3aa: CASSWPGTSVEETQYF

d_gene: NA
abundance: NA
j_gene: TRBJ1-2
v_gene: TRBV30
CDR3nt: TGTGCCTGTCTGGCCCCAGGGGCGTATGGCTACACCTTC
CDR3aa: CACLAPGAYGYTF

d_gene: TRBD1
abundance: NA
j_gene: TRBJ2-7
v_gene: TRBV6-5
CDR3nt: TGTGCCAGCAGTTCGGGACAGGGGGCCTACGAGCAGTACTTC
CDR3aa: CASSSGQGAYEQYF

d_gene: NA
abundance: NA
j_gene: TRBJ2-4
v_gene: TRBV7-2
CDR3nt: TGTGCCAGCAGCTTAGTTGGGGTCAAAAACATTCAGTACTTC
CDR3aa: CASSLVGVKNIQYF

d_gene: TRBD2
abundance: many
j_gene: TRBJ2-3
v_gene: TRBV7-2
CDR3nt: TGTGCCAGCAGCTCCATACTAGCGACAGATACGCAGTATTTT
CDR3aa: CASSSILATDTQYF

d_gene: NA
abundance: NA
j_gene: TRBJ1-2
v_gene: TRBV6-1
CDR3nt: TGTGCCACCACCGACGGCGGGGGCGCATTTAACTATGGCTACACCTTC
CDR3aa: CATTDGGGAFNYGYTF

d_gene: TRBD2
abundance: many
j_gene: TRBJ2-7
v_gene: TRBV6-2/TRBV6-3
CDR3nt: TGTGCCAGCACCGACCACCAAGCGGGGTCATACGAGCAGTACTTC
CDR3aa: CASTDHQAGSYEQYF

d_gene: NA
abundance: NA
j_gene: TRBJ1-4
v_gene: TRBV18
CDR3nt: TGTGCCAGTCAGGCTCTCATTGCAACTAATGAAAAACTGTTTTTT
CDR3aa: CASQALIATNEKLFF

d_gene: TRBD1
abundance: few
j_gene: TRBJ2-5
v_gene: TRBV7-8
CDR3nt: TGTGCCAGCAGCTTAGCAGTCGGGACAGAACAAGAGACCCAGTACTTC
CDR3aa: CASSLAVGTEQETQYF

d_gene: TRBD1
abundance: many
j_gene: TRBJ2-1
v_gene: TRBV6-2/TRBV6-3
CDR3nt: TGTGCCAGCAGTACCGGGACAGGAGACTACAATGAGCAGTTCTTC
CDR3aa: CASSTGTGDYNEQFF

d_gene: NA
abundance: NA
j_gene: TRBJ2-7
v_gene: TRBV5-5
CDR3nt: TGTGCCAGCAGCAATTACAGGGAGTCAGGGCAGTACTTC
CDR3aa: CASSNYRESGQYF

d_gene: TRBD2
abundance: few
j_gene: TRBJ2-1
v_gene: TRBV14
CDR3nt: TGTGCCAGCAGCCAGTCTTCGGGAGGTGAGCAGTTCTTC
CDR3aa: CASSQSSGGEQFF

d_gene: NA
abundance: many
j_gene: TRBJ1-1
v_gene: TRBV25-1
CDR3nt: TGTGCCAGCAGTGACCGCGTGAACACTGAAGCTTTCTTT
CDR3aa: CASSDRVNTEAFF

d_gene: NA
abundance: NA
j_gene: TRBJ2-4
v_gene: TRBV15
CDR3nt: TGTGCCACCAGCAGGGCAACAGACAAAAACATTCAGTACTTC
CDR3aa: CATSRATDKNIQYF

d_gene: NA
abundance: few
j_gene: TRBJ2-7
v_gene: TRBV12-3/TRBV12-4
CDR3nt: TGTGCCAGCAGTTCCGGGCCCCACTCCTACGAGCAGTACTTC
CDR3aa: CASSSGPHSYEQYF

d_gene: TRBD1
abundance: NA
j_gene: TRBJ2-5
v_gene: TRBV6-2/TRBV6-3
CDR3nt: TGTGCCAGCAGTTACCGGGACAGGGTGATTGAGACCCAGTACTTC
CDR3aa: CASSYRDRVIETQYF

d_gene: TRBD2
abundance: few
j_gene: TRBJ2-5
v_gene: TRBV4-2
CDR3nt: TGTGCCAGCAGCCAATGGGCGGGGGAAGAGACCCAGTACTTC
CDR3aa: CASSQWAGEETQYF

d_gene: TRBD1
abundance: few
j_gene: TRBJ1-2
v_gene: TRBV4-1
CDR3nt: TGCGCCAGCAGCCACCCGGGTGAGGGACAGATCTATGGCTACACCTTC
CDR3aa: CASSHPGEGQIYGYTF

d_gene: NA
abundance: NA
j_gene: TRBJ1-1
v_gene: TRBV6-1
CDR3nt: TGTGCCAGCAGGTTCCGGGGCGGCGTGAACACTGAAGCTTTCTTT
CDR3aa: CASRFRGGVNTEAFF

d_gene: NA
abundance: NA
j_gene: TRBJ2-7
v_gene: TRBV4-2
CDR3nt: TGTGCCAGCAGCCAAGATGGTGCGTCCTACGAGCAGTACTTC
CDR3aa: CASSQDGASYEQYF

d_gene: TRBD1
abundance: NA
j_gene: TRBJ2-7
v_gene: TRBV20-1
CDR3nt: TGCAGTGCTAGAGAGGGAACAGGGGGATGGGAGCAGTACTTC
CDR3aa: CSAREGTGGWEQYF

d_gene: NA
abundance: NA
j_gene: TRBJ2-1
v_gene: TRBV6-5
CDR3nt: TGTGCCAGCAGTCCGGTTCGGAGCTCCTACAATGAGCAGTTCTTC
CDR3aa: CASSPVRSSYNEQFF

d_gene: NA
abundance: NA
j_gene: TRBJ2-1
v_gene: TRBV20-1
CDR3nt: TGCAGTGCTAGAGGTTCATCCGGGCCCACCTACAATGAGCAGTTCTTC
CDR3aa: CSARGSSGPTYNEQFF

d_gene: TRBD2
abundance: NA
j_gene: TRBJ2-7
v_gene: TRBV7-9
CDR3nt: TGTGCCAGCAGCCCCCAGGGGAGCGGGGGGGCCTACGAGCAGTACTTC
CDR3aa: CASSPQGSGGAYEQYF

d_gene: NA
abundance: NA
j_gene: TRBJ1-2
v_gene: TRBV6-5
CDR3nt: TGTGCCAGCAGTTACTCGAGCGTCGAAGGCTACACCTTC
CDR3aa: CASSYSSVEGYTF

d_gene: NA
abundance: few
j_gene: TRBJ1-2
v_gene: TRBV29-1
CDR3nt: TGCAGCGTCCCAGAGGAGGGGGACTATGGCTACACCTTC
CDR3aa: CSVPEEGDYGYTF

d_gene: NA
abundance: NA
j_gene: TRBJ2-3
v_gene: TRBV4-1
CDR3nt: TGCGCCAGCAGGCAGACAGGAGTTAAGACAGATACGCAGTATTTT
CDR3aa: CASRQTGVKTDTQYF

d_gene: NA
abundance: few
j_gene: TRBJ1-5
v_gene: TRBV20-1
CDR3nt: TGCAGTGCTAGGGAAACAGGGAGCCAGCCCCAGCATTTT
CDR3aa: CSARETGSQPQHF

d_gene: NA
abundance: NA
j_gene: TRBJ1-1
v_gene: TRBV6-5
CDR3nt: TGTGCCAGCAGTTACTACGGGACATTAGGTGAAGTCACTGAAGCTTTCTTT
CDR3aa: CASSYYGTLGEVTEAFF

d_gene: TRBD1
abundance: few
j_gene: TRBJ2-7
v_gene: TRBV4-1
CDR3nt: TGCGCCAGCAGCCAACAGACAGGGGGTGCCTACGAGCAGTACTTC
CDR3aa: CASSQQTGGAYEQYF

d_gene: NA
abundance: NA
j_gene: TRBJ1-2
v_gene: TRBV4-2
CDR3nt: TGTGCCAGCAGCCAGGTCGGGCAGGACTCCTATGGCTACACCTTC
CDR3aa: CASSQVGQDSYGYTF

d_gene: NA
abundance: NA
j_gene: TRBJ1-6
v_gene: TRBV4-3
CDR3nt: TGCGCCAGCAGCCAAGAAGCAGGGAGCTCACCCCTCCACTTT
CDR3aa: CASSQEAGSSPLHF

d_gene: TRBD2
abundance: few
j_gene: TRBJ2-3
v_gene: TRBV5-1
CDR3nt: TGCGCCAGCAACGGACTAGCGGGGGGCACAGATACGCAGTATTTT
CDR3aa: CASNGLAGGTDTQYF

d_gene: NA
abundance: NA
j_gene: TRBJ1-6
v_gene: TRBV6-5
CDR3nt: TGTGCCAGCAGTTACTATTTTCGGACATCCTATAATTCACCCCTCCACTTT
CDR3aa: CASSYYFRTSYNSPLHF

d_gene: TRBD1
abundance: few
j_gene: TRBJ2-7
v_gene: TRBV5-1
CDR3nt: TGCGCCAGCAGCTGGGACAGGGCTAACTACGAGCAGTACTTC
CDR3aa: CASSWDRANYEQYF

d_gene: TRBD2
abundance: few
j_gene: TRBJ2-3
v_gene: TRBV29-1
CDR3nt: TGCAGCGTTGAACCCGTAGCGGGGGTCTCAGATACGCAGTATTTT
CDR3aa: CSVEPVAGVSDTQYF

d_gene: NA
abundance: NA
j_gene: TRBJ2-7
v_gene: TRBV4-3
CDR3nt: TGCGCCAGCAGCCAAGATAGGAGGGCGGGATCCTACGAGCAGTACTTC
CDR3aa: CASSQDRRAGSYEQYF

d_gene: TRBD1
abundance: NA
j_gene: TRBJ1-6
v_gene: TRBV20-1
CDR3nt: TGCAGTGCTATTAGGGGGCCGGGGCAGAATTCACCCCTCCACTTT
CDR3aa: CSAIRGPGQNSPLHF

d_gene: TRBD2
abundance: NA
j_gene: TRBJ2-3
v_gene: TRBV5-1
CDR3nt: TGCGCCAGCAGCCTGGGACTAGCGGCGCGTACTAGCACAGATACGCAGTATTTT
CDR3aa: CASSLGLAARTSTDTQYF

d_gene: TRBD1
abundance: few
j_gene: TRBJ2-1
v_gene: TRBV11-2
CDR3nt: TGTGCCAGCAGCTTAGTGGGACAGGTGAGCTCCTACAATGAGCAGTTCTTC
CDR3aa: CASSLVGQVSSYNEQFF

d_gene: TRBD2
abundance: many
j_gene: TRBJ2-1
v_gene: TRBV6-2/TRBV6-3
CDR3nt: TGTGCCAGCAGTTACTCGATGTTTGGGCGGGGGGGCCCCCTCTCCTACAATGAGCAGTTCTTC
CDR3aa: CASSYSMFGRGGPLSYNEQFF

d_gene: NA
abundance: few
j_gene: TRBJ1-1
v_gene: TRBV6-2/TRBV6-3
CDR3nt: TGTGCCAGCACGGTTGGGTACAGGGCGGCCCCTGAAGCTTTCTTT
CDR3aa: CASTVGYRAAPEAFF

d_gene: NA
abundance: NA
j_gene: TRBJ2-5
v_gene: TRBV12-3/TRBV12-4
CDR3nt: TGTACCAGCATCATTCGGAGGGGATTTTGGGAGACCCAGTACTTC
CDR3aa: CTSIIRRGFWETQYF

d_gene: NA
abundance: NA
j_gene: TRBJ2-3
v_gene: TRBV19
CDR3nt: TGTGCCAGTAGCGTTGACCTTGGCGGGGTCACAGATACGCAGTATTTT
CDR3aa: CASSVDLGGVTDTQYF

d_gene: NA
abundance: many
j_gene: TRBJ1-1
v_gene: TRBV29-1
CDR3nt: TGCAGCGTGAGGTTTGGGGGTACTGAAGCTTTCTTT
CDR3aa: CSVRFGGTEAFF

d_gene: TRBD2
abundance: few
j_gene: TRBJ2-2
v_gene: TRBV20-1
CDR3nt: TGCAGTGCTAGTCAGCTAGCGGGCGCATCCACCGGGGAGCTGTTTTTT
CDR3aa: CSASQLAGASTGELFF

d_gene: NA
abundance: NA
j_gene: TRBJ2-3
v_gene: TRBV20-1
CDR3nt: TGCAGTGCTAGGGCGGATACGCAGTATTTT
CDR3aa: CSARADTQYF

d_gene: TRBD1
abundance: many
j_gene: TRBJ2-5
v_gene: TRBV9
CDR3nt: TGTGCCAGCAGCGCCCAGGAGGAACAGGGGGAAGAGACCCAGTACTTC
CDR3aa: CASSAQEEQGEETQYF

d_gene: NA
abundance: few
j_gene: TRBJ2-2
v_gene: TRBV19
CDR3nt: TGTGCCAGTAAAGTTCGGCAGGGCGGGAACACCGGGGAGCTGTTTTTT
CDR3aa: CASKVRQGGNTGELFF

d_gene: NA
abundance: few
j_gene: TRBJ1-6
v_gene: TRBV6-1
CDR3nt: TGTGCCAGCAGCGGCCAGGGTTTTAATAATTCACCCCTCCACTTT
CDR3aa: CASSGQGFNNSPLHF

d_gene: NA
abundance: many
j_gene: TRBJ1-1
v_gene: TRBV20-1
CDR3nt: TGCAGTGCTCGGCTGAACACTGAAGCTTTCTTT
CDR3aa: CSARLNTEAFF

d_gene: NA
abundance: NA
j_gene: TRBJ2-7
v_gene: TRBV25-1
CDR3nt: TGTGCCAGCAGTTTAGGACGGGAATCCTACGAGCAGTACTTC
CDR3aa: CASSLGRESYEQYF

d_gene: TRBD2
abundance: NA
j_gene: TRBJ2-7
v_gene: TRBV10-3
CDR3nt: TGTGCCATCAGTGACGGGACTACCCCCTCCTACGAGCAGTACTTC
CDR3aa: CAISDGTTPSYEQYF

d_gene: TRBD1
abundance: few
j_gene: TRBJ2-3
v_gene: TRBV9
CDR3nt: TGTGCCAGCAGCGTGGGCGGACAGGGGGCCTCATTTACGACAGATACGCAGTATTTT
CDR3aa: CASSVGGQGASFTTDTQYF

d_gene: TRBD1
abundance: NA
j_gene: TRBJ2-5
v_gene: TRBV7-6
CDR3nt: TGTGCCAGCAGCTCATCGGACAGGGAAGAGACCCAGTACTTC
CDR3aa: CASSSSDREETQYF